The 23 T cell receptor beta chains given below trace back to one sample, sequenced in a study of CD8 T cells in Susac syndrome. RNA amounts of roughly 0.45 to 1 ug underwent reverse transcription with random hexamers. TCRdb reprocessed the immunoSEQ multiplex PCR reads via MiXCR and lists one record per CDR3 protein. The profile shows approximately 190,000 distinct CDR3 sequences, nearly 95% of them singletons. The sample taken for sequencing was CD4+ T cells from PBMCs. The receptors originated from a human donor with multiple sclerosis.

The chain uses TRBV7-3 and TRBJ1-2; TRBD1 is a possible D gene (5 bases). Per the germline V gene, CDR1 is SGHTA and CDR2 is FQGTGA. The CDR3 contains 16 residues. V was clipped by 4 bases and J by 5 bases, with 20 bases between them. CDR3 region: CASSSRLSPRTYGYTF. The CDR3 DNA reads TGTGCCAGCAGCTCTAGACTTTCCCCTAGGACATATGGCTACACCTTC.

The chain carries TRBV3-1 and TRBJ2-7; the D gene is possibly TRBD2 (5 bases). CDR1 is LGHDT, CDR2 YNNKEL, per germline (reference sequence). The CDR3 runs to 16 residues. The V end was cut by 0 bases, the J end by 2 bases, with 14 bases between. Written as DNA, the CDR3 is TGTGCCAGCAGCCAAGAACCTTTCGTGACTACCTACGAGCAGTACTTC. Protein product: CASSQEPFVTTYEQYF.

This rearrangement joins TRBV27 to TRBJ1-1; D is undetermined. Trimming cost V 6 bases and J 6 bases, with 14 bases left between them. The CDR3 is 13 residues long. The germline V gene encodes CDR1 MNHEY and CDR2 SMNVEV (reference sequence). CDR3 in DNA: TGTGCCAGCAGCAACCCGAACCCGCCTGAAGCTTTCTTT. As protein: CASSNPNPPEAFF.

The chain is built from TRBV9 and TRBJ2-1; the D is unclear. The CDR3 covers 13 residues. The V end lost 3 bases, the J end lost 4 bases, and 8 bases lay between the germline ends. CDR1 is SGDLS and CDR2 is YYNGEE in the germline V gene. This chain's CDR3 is CASSALVYNEQFF. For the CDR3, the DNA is TGTGCCAGCAGCGCTCTCGTATACAATGAGCAGTTCTTC. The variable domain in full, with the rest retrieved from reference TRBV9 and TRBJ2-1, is DSGVTQTPKHLITATGQRVTLRCSPRSGDLSVYWYQQSLDQGLQFLIQYYNGEERAKGNILERFSAQQFPDLHSELNLSSLELGDSALYFCASSALVYNEQFFGPGTRLTVL.

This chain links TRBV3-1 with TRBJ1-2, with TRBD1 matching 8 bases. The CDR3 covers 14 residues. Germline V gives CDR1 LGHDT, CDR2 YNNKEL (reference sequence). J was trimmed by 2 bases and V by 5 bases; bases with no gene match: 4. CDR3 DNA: TGTGCCAGCAGCTTCCGGGACAGGAACTATGGCTACACCTTC. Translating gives CASSFRDRNYGYTF.

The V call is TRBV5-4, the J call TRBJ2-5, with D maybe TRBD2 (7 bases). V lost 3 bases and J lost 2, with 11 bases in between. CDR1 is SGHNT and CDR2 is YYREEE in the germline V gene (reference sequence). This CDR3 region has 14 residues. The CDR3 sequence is CASSWGGGQETQYF. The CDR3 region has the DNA TGTGCCAGCAGCTGGGGAGGGGGTCAAGAGACCCAGTACTTC.

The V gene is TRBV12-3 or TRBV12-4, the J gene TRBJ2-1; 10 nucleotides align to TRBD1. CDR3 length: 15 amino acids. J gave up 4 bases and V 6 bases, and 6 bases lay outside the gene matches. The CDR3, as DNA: TGTGCCAGCAGCCGACAGGGGGCCTTTTACAATGAGCAGTTCTTC. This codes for CASSRQGAFYNEQFF.

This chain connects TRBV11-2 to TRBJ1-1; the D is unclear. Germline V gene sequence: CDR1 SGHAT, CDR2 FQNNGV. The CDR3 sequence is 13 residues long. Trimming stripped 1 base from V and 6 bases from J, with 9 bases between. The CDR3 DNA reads TGTGCCAGCAGCTTAGGGATACACGCTGAAGCTTTCTTT. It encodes CASSLGIHAEAFF.

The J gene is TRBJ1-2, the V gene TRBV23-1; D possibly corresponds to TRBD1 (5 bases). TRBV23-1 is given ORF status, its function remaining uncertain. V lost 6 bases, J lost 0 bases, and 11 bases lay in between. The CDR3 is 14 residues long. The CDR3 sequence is CASSLRASNYGYTF. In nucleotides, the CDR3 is TGCGCCAGCAGCCTCAGGGCCTCTAACTATGGCTACACCTTC.

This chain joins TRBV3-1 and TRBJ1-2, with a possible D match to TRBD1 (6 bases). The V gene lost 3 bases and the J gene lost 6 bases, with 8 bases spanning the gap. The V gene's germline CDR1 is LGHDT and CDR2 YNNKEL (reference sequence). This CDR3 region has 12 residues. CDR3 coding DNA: TGTGCCAGCAGCCATCAGGGGAATGGCTACACCTTC. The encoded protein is CASSHQGNGYTF.

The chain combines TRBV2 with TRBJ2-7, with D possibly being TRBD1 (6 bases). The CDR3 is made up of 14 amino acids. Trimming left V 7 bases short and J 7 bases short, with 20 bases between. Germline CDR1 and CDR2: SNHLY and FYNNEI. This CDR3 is CASTPRTATPEQYF. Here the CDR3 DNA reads TGTGCCAGCACCCCGAGGACAGCAACACCTGAGCAGTACTTC.

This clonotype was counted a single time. The CDR3: CASSRTGADQDGYTF. The CDR3 coding sequence is TGTGCCAGCTCCAGGACAGGGGCTGATCAGGATGGCTACACCTTC. This sequence joins TRBV2 and TRBJ1-2; 9 bases align to TRBD1. Germline trimming cut 8 bases from V and 6 bases from J; bases unmatched to any gene: 13. This CDR3 is 15 amino acids long. Germline CDR1 and CDR2: SNHLY and FYNNEI.

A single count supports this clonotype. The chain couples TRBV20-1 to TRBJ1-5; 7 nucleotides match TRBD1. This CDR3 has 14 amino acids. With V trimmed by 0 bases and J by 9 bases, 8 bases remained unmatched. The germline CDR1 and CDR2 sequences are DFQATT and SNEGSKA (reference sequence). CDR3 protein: CSARDQGGITPQHF. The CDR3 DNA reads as TGCAGTGCTAGAGATCAGGGGGGGATCACGCCCCAGCATTTT.

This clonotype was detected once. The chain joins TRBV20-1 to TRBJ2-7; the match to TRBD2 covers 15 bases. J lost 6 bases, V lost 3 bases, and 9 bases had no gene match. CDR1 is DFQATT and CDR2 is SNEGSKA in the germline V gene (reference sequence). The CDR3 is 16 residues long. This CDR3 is CSASGRTSGRALEQYF. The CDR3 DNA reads TGCAGTGCTAGTGGTCGGACTAGCGGGAGGGCCCTCGAGCAGTACTTC.

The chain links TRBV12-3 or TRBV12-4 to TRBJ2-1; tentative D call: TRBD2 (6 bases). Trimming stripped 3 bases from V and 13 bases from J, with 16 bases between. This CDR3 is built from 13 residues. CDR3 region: CASSLARLVGQFF. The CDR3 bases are TGTGCCAGCAGTTTGGCCCGACTAGTGGGCCAGTTCTTC.

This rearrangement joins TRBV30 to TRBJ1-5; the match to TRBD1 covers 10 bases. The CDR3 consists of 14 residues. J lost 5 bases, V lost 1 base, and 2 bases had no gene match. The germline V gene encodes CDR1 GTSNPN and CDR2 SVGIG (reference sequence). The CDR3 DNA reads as TGTGCCTGGAGTGCAGGGACAGGGGATCAGCCCCAGCATTTT. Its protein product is CAWSAGTGDQPQHF.

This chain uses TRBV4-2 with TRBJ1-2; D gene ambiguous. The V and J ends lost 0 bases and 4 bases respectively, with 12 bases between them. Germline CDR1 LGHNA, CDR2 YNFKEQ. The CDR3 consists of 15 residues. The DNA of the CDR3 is TGTGCCAGCAGCCAAGACCGGACTTACATCTATGGCTACACCTTC. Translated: CASSQDRTYIYGYTF.

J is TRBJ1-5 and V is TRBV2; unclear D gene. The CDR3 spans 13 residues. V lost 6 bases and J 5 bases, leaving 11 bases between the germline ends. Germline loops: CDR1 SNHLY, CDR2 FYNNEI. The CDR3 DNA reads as TGTGCCAGCAGATCAGGACGCCATCAGCCCCAGCATTTT. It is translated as CASRSGRHQPQHF.

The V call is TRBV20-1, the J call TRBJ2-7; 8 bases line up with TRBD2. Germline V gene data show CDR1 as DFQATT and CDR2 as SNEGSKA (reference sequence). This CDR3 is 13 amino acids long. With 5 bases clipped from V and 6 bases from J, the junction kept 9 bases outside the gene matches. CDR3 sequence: CSAGSGLDGEQYF. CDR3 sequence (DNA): TGCAGTGCTGGGTCGGGACTAGACGGCGAGCAGTACTTC.

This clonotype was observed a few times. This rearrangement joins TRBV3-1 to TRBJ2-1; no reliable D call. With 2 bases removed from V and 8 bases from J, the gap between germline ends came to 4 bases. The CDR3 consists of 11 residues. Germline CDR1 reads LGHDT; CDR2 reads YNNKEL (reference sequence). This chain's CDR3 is CASSQRDEQFF. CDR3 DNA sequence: TGTGCCAGCAGCCAACGGGATGAGCAGTTCTTC.

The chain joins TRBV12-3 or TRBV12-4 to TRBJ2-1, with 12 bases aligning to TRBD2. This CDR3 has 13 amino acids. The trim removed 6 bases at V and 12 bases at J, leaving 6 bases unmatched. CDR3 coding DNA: TGTGCCAGCAGCCCCGGACTAGCGGGACCGCAGTTCTTC. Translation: CASSPGLAGPQFF.

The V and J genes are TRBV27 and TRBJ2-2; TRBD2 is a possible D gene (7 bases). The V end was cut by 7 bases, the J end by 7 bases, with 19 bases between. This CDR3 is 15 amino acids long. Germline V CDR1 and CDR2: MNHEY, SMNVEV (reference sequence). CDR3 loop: CASTTHGGLVGELFF. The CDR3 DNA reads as TGTGCCAGCACCACCCACGGGGGGCTAGTCGGGGAGCTGTTTTTT.

CDR3 residues: CASSRSGRPDTGELFF. The CDR3 bases are TGTGCCAGCTCTCGGAGCGGGAGGCCGGACACCGGGGAGCTGTTTTTT. The genes are TRBV27 and TRBJ2-2, with 9 nucleotides matching TRBD2. The J segment lost 3 bases and the V segment lost 8 bases, leaving 10 bases of the junction unmatched. The germline V gene encodes CDR1 MNHEY and CDR2 SMNVEV (reference sequence). The CDR3 is 16 residues long.